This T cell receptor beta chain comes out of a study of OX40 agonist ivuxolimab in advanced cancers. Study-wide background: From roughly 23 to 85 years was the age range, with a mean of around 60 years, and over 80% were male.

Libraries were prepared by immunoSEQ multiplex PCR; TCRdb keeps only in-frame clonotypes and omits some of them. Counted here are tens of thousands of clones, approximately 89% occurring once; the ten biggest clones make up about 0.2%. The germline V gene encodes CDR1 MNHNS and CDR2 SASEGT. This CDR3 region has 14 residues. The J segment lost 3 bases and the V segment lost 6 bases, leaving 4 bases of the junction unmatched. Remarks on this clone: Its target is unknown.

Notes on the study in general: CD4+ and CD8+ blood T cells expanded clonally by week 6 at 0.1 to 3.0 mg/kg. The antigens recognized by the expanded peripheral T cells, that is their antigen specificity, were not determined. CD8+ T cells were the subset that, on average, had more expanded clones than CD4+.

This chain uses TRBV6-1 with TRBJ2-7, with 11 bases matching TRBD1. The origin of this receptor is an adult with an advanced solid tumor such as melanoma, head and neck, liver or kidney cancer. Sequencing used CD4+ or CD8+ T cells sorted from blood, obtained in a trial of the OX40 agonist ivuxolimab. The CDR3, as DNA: TGTGCCAGCAGCGCCGGGACAGGGGGCTACGAGCAGTACTTC. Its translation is CASSAGTGGYEQYF.